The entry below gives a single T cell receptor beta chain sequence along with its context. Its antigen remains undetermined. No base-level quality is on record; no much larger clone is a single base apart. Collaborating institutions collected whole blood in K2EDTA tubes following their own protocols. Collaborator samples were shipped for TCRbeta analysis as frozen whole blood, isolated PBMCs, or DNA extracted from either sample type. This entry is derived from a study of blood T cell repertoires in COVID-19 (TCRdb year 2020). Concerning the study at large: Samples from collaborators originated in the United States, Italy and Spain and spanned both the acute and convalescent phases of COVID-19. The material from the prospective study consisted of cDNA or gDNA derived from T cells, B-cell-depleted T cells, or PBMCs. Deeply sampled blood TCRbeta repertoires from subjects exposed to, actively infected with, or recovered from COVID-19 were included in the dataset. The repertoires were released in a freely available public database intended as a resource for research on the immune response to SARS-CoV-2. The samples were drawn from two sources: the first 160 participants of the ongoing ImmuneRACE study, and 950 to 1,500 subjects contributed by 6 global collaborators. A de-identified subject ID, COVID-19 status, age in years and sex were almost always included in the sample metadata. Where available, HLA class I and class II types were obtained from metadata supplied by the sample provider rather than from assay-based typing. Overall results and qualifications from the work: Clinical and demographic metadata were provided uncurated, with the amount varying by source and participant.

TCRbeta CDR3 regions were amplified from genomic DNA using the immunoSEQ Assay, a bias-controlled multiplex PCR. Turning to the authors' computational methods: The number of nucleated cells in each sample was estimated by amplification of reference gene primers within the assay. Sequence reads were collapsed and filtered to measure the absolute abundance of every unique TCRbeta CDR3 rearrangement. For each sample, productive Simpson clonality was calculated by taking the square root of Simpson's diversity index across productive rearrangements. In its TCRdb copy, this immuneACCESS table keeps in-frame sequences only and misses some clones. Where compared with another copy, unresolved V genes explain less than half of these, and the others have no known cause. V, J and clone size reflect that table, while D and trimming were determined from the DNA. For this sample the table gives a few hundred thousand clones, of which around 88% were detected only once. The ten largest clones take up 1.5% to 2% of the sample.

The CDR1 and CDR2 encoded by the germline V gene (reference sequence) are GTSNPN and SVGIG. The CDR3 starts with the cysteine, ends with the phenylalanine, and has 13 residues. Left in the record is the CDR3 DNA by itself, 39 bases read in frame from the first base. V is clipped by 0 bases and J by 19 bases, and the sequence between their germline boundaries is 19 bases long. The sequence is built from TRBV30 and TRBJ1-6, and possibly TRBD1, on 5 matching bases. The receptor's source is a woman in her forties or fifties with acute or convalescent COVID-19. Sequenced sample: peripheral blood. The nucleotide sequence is TGTGCCTGGAGTGTTTTGGGCAGGGTTTGTTCTCACTTT. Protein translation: CAWSVLGRVCSHF.